Below, 20 T cell receptor beta chains from the same sample are listed, as sequenced in a study of Graves' ophthalmopathy and Graves' hyperthyroidism. Transcripts of RNA were the source for amplifying TCR beta CDR3 regions. HTBI primers served in a first-round RT-PCR, which a second-round multiplex PCR followed. MiXCR, run by TCRdb on the multiplex PCR reads, gives a single entry per CDR3 protein. The repertoire consists of 40,000 to 50,000 distinct CDR3 sequences, with around 52% occurring once and the leading ten covering 18%. Sequencing was carried out using peripheral blood. These receptors were obtained from an adult man with Graves' ophthalmopathy.

On this clonotype: At one boundary the junction diverges from the germline segment, which might be a read error. The CDR3 nucleotides read TGTGCCGGCAGTGGGAGTTTTACAGGGGGGGGCAATCAGCCCCAGCATTTT. It yields the protein CAGSGSFTGGGNQPQHF. The gene calls are TRBV2 and TRBJ1-5; TRBD1 matches at 8 bases. This CDR3 comprises 17 residues. Germline loops: CDR1 SNHLY, CDR2 FYNNEI.

This clonotype was seen ten or more times. V is TRBV6-2 or TRBV6-3 and J is TRBJ2-5, with 7 bases identical to TRBD2. V shed 2 bases and J 5 bases; nucleotides not matched to a gene: 2. The germline CDR1 and CDR2 sequences are MNHEY and SVGEGT. The CDR3 is 13 amino acids. In DNA form, the CDR3 reads TGTGCCAGCAGTTACAGGGAGGGGGAGACCCAGTACTTC. The encoded protein is CASSYREGETQYF.

At least ten counts were recorded for this clonotype. The chain links TRBV7-9 to TRBJ2-3, with a tentative D call TRBD2 (5 bases). Per the germline V gene, CDR1 is SEHNR and CDR2 is FQNEAQ (reference sequence). This CDR3 comprises 14 residues. V lost 5 bases and J lost 4, with 13 bases in between. The chain's CDR3 is CASSARTESDTQYF. CDR3 nucleotide sequence: TGTGCCAGCAGCGCTAGGACTGAATCAGATACGCAGTATTTT.

Turning to this clonotype: The junction shows a germline mismatch at one end, possibly a read error. V is TRBV20-1 and J is TRBJ1-5; D ambiguous. The germline gives CDR1 DFQATT, CDR2 SNEGSKA (reference sequence). CDR3 size: 12 residues. In DNA form, the CDR3 reads TGCAGTGTCCCGCGGCCCAATCAGCCCCGGCATTTT. Translating gives CSVPRPNQPRHF.

By share, this clonotype counts as medium-sized. The chain has TRBV7-8 and TRBJ2-3; unclear D gene. The ends were cut back, 1 base at V and 2 bases at J, with 7 bases in the middle. CDR1 is SGHVS and CDR2 is FQNEAQ in the germline V gene. The CDR3 runs 14 residues. The CDR3 DNA sequence: TGTGCCAGCAGCTTAGGGCGTCCCACAGATACGCAGTATTTT. Protein product: CASSLGRPTDTQYF. Full variable domain (missing parts from reference TRBV7-8 and TRBJ2-3): GAGVSQSPRYKVAKRGQDVALRCDPISGHVSLFWYQQALGQGPEFLTYFQNEAQLDKSGLPSDRFFAERPEGSVSTLKIQRTQQEDSAVYLCASSLGRPTDTQYFGPGTRLTVL.

This clonotype showed up just a few times. The chain has TRBV15 and TRBJ2-7; no definite D call. Germline assignment: CDR1 LNHNV and CDR2 YYDKDF (reference sequence). V was shortened by 0 bases and J by 7 bases, with 10 bases between the two germline ends. This CDR3 spans 13 amino acids. For the CDR3, the DNA is TGTGCCACCAGCAGAGATCGGGTGGGGGAGCAGTACTTC. This translates into CATSRDRVGEQYF.

This clonotype was counted only a few times. A much larger clone lies a single base off, so this may be a read error. The chain is built from TRBV5-1 and TRBJ2-7, with 12 bases lining up with TRBD2. The CDR3 totals 17 residues. From germline, CDR1 is SGHRS and CDR2 YFSETQ. Trimming took 5 bases from V and 2 from J; bases not matched to a gene: 11. DNA of the CDR3: TGCGCCAGCAGAAGAGAGATACTAGCGGGAGGCGCCTACGAGCAGTACTTC. It codes for CASRREILAGGAYEQYF.

This chain connects TRBV20-1 to TRBJ2-5; 7 bases align to TRBD2. The CDR3 has 16 residues. The junction had 12 bases not matched to a gene; V was cut back by 0 bases and J by 5 bases. Germline CDR1 and CDR2: DFQATT and SNEGSKA (reference sequence). In nucleotides, the CDR3 is TGCAGTGCTAGAGATATTGGGTCGGGGGGAGGGGAGACCCAGTACTTC. This encodes CSARDIGSGGGETQYF.

The rearrangement uses TRBV7-8 and TRBJ2-7, with D maybe TRBD2 (5 bases). V was shortened by 5 bases and J by 0 bases, with 20 bases between the two germline ends. This CDR3 is 17 amino acids long. The V gene's germline CDR1 is SGHVS and CDR2 FQNEAQ. The CDR3 region has the DNA TGTGCCAGCAGCCGCAAGGAGGAAAAACTGTCCTCCTACGAGCAGTACTTC. Protein: CASSRKEEKLSSYEQYF.

The table lists this clonotype with many counts. This chain uses TRBV20-1 with TRBJ2-1; 8 bases align to TRBD2. Trimming took 1 base from V and 3 from J; bases not matched to a gene: 8. The length of the CDR3 is 16 residues. Germline CDR1 is DFQATT and CDR2 is SNEGSKA (reference sequence). The CDR3 nucleotides are TGCAGTGCTAGAGGAGAACAGCGGGGGTTCTACAATGAGCAGTTCTTC. It is translated as CSARGEQRGFYNEQFF.

The chain recombines TRBV24-1 with TRBJ2-5; 13 positions match TRBD2. The length of the CDR3 is 16 residues. Germline CDR1 reads KGHDR; CDR2 reads SFDVKD. Trimming took 4 bases from V and 2 from J; bases not matched to a gene: 3. In DNA form, the CDR3 reads TGTGCCACCAGTGACACACTAGCGGGAGGGCAAGAGACCCAGTACTTC. Translating it yields CATSDTLAGGQETQYF.

This clonotype was counted ten times or more. The V gene is TRBV12-3 or TRBV12-4, the J gene TRBJ1-4; D not certain. Trimming pared 1 base from V and 8 bases from J, leaving 8 bases between. The CDR3 is 13 residues long. The CDR3 bases are TGTGCCAGCAGTTTAGGAGCCTGGGAAAAACTGTTTTTT. Encoded protein: CASSLGAWEKLFF.

This chain connects TRBV10-2 to TRBJ1-5, with D unresolved. Trimming took off 0 bases at V and 4 bases at J, with 7 bases between the two ends. CDR3 length: 14 residues. Germline loops: CDR1 WSHSY, CDR2 SAAADI. The CDR3 DNA is TGCGCCAGCAGTGAGTCCGGGCCGAATCAGCCCCAGCATTTT. It yields the protein CASSESGPNQPQHF.

In its sample, this clonotype is medium-sized (0.01 to 0.1%). The chain is built from TRBV7-8 and TRBJ2-1; D may be TRBD1 (6 bases). The CDR3 spans 17 residues. Per germline, CDR1 SGHVS and CDR2 FQNEAQ. Trimming removed 5 bases at V and 5 bases at J, with 22 bases between. DNA of the CDR3: TGTGCCAGCAGCCAGACAGGTCCTCTACTACTACACAATGAGCAGTTCTTC. Translation: CASSQTGPLLLHNEQFF.

V is TRBV7-2 and J is TRBJ2-7; TRBD1 or TRBD2 may be the D gene (5 bases each). The CDR3 is 13 residues long. Germline CDR1 SGHTA, CDR2 FQGNSA. V was clipped by 3 bases and J by 7 bases, with 13 bases between them. CDR3 amino acids: CASSFRDATEQYF. The CDR3 DNA is TGTGCCAGCAGCTTTCGGGACGCTACGGAGCAGTACTTC.

This chain uses TRBV7-2 with TRBJ1-5, with unresolved D. Trimming pared 3 bases from V and 4 bases from J, leaving 7 bases between. The CDR3 extends over 13 amino acids. From germline, CDR1 is SGHTA and CDR2 FQGNSA. The CDR3 is CASSLVPNQPQHF. The CDR3 DNA reads TGTGCCAGCAGCTTGGTCCCTAATCAGCCCCAGCATTTT. Variable domain in full (rest from reference TRBV7-2 and TRBJ1-5): GAGVSQSPSNKVTEKGKDVELRCDPISGHTALYWYRQSLGQGLEFLIYFQGNSAPDKSGLPSDRFSAERTGGSVSTLTIQRTQQEDSAVYLCASSLVPNQPQHFGDGTRLSIL.

This clonotype was detected only once. V usage is TRBV2 and J usage is TRBJ1-1, with a tentative D call TRBD1 (5 bases). V dropped 4 bases and J dropped 0 bases, with 12 bases sitting between them. The CDR3 is 15 amino acids. CDR1 SNHLY and CDR2 FYNNEI come from the germline V gene. For the CDR3, the DNA is TGTGCCAGCAGTGGGGGCAGCGGAGTGAACACTGAAGCTTTCTTT. Its protein product is CASSGGSGVNTEAFF.

At least ten counts were recorded for this clonotype. The rearrangement joins TRBV12-3 or TRBV12-4 to TRBJ2-3; D perhaps matches TRBD2 (6 bases). The CDR3 is made up of 15 amino acids. V lost 4 bases to trimming and J lost 1 base, with 12 bases between them. The CDR3 here is CASSYRRVGTDTQYF. CDR3 DNA: TGTGCCAGCAGTTACAGGAGGGTGGGCACAGATACGCAGTATTTT.

The V and J genes are TRBV5-4 and TRBJ1-5; 9 nucleotides match TRBD1. From germline, CDR1 is SGHNT and CDR2 YYREEE (reference sequence). This CDR3 has 14 residues. Trimming at V came to 4 bases and at J to 11 bases, leaving 10 bases not matched to a gene. As DNA, the CDR3 is TGTGCCAGCAGCGAGGGACAGGGACAAGAGACCCAGCATTTT. It specifies CASSEGQGQETQHF.

The chain recombines TRBV5-4 with TRBJ1-2; 9 nucleotides match TRBD1. Trimming removed 4 bases from V and 2 bases from J; junction bases left unmatched: 3. Germline V gene lookup returns CDR1 SGHNT and CDR2 YYREEE (reference sequence). CDR3 length: 14 amino acids. CDR3 nucleotide sequence: TGTGCCAGCAGCGGGGGACAGGGCAACTATGGCTACACCTTC. This sequence encodes CASSGGQGNYGYTF.